Listed below are T cell receptor beta chains from one sample, sequenced in a study of CD8+ T cells in alopecia areata. Generated by immunoSEQ multiplex PCR, the TCRdb table keeps only in-frame clones and is missing some. The sample shows hundreds of thousands of clones, 65% to 70% of them seen only once. The material was CD4+ T cells sorted from blood, obtained at week 0. The receptors come from a human donor with alopecia areata. Both conserved end residues are part of each CDR3. The order of the fields is V gene, CDR3 length, CDR3 protein.

v_call: TRBV15; cdr3_length: 14; cdr3_aa: CATRAGAGANVLTF
v_call: TRBV27; cdr3_length: 12; cdr3_aa: CASSSVNTEAFF
v_call: TRBV7-2; cdr3_length: 13; cdr3_aa: CASSGALTDTQYF
v_call: TRBV29-1; cdr3_length: 12; cdr3_aa: CSVARTDYEQYF
v_call: TRBV30; cdr3_length: 13; cdr3_aa: CACTGRPLFGYTF
v_call: TRBV9; cdr3_length: 13; cdr3_aa: CASSQGEGIIQYF
v_call: TRBV5-1; cdr3_length: 14; cdr3_aa: CASSLVEGNYGYTF
v_call: TRBV29-1; cdr3_length: 14; cdr3_aa: CSVERRNEGAEAFF
v_call: TRBV7-9; cdr3_length: 13; cdr3_aa: CASSSQVFGELFF
v_call: TRBV5-1; cdr3_length: 13; cdr3_aa: CASSLGTGYGYTF
v_call: TRBV4-2; cdr3_length: 15; cdr3_aa: CASSQRQGYTDTQYF
v_call: TRBV29-1; cdr3_length: 12; cdr3_aa: CSYVFDTYGYTF
v_call: TRBV30; cdr3_length: 15; cdr3_aa: CAWMRWSGAGNEQFF
v_call: TRBV7-2; cdr3_length: 13; cdr3_aa: CASSLRGNQPQHF
v_call: TRBV18; cdr3_length: 15; cdr3_aa: CASSVRDVGADTQYF
v_call: TRBV4-2; cdr3_length: 14; cdr3_aa: CASSLDRGTDTQYF
v_call: TRBV4-2; cdr3_length: 16; cdr3_aa: CASRISRVSSGNTIYF
v_call: TRBV5-1; cdr3_length: 15; cdr3_aa: CASSLAPAGNTEAFF
v_call: TRBV15; cdr3_length: 15; cdr3_aa: CATSRARQGIGKLFF
v_call: TRBV29-1; cdr3_length: 13; cdr3_aa: CSARRPLGTEAFF
v_call: TRBV5-1; cdr3_length: 16; cdr3_aa: CASYQRTTSSYNEQFF
v_call: TRBV29-1; cdr3_length: 12; cdr3_aa: CSVDKGTDTQYF
v_call: TRBV6-5; cdr3_length: 12; cdr3_aa: CASSRIQGEAFF
v_call: TRBV29-1; cdr3_length: 13; cdr3_aa: CSATGTSVNEQFF
v_call: TRBV2; cdr3_length: 13; cdr3_aa: CASTPGQKQGYTF
v_call: TRBV29-1; cdr3_length: 13; cdr3_aa: CSVEKAGKDTQYF
v_call: TRBV30; cdr3_length: 14; cdr3_aa: CAWGEGLSEETQYF
v_call: TRBV30; cdr3_length: 14; cdr3_aa: CAWRRQGNSYEQYF
v_call: TRBV15; cdr3_length: 13; cdr3_aa: CATSRDQNEKLFF
v_call: TRBV4-2; cdr3_length: 15; cdr3_aa: CASSQAPDRRDGYTF
v_call: TRBV29-1; cdr3_length: 13; cdr3_aa: CSVRRRLEETQYF
v_call: TRBV30; cdr3_length: 14; cdr3_aa: CAWSSGTGFNEQYF
v_call: TRBV4-3; cdr3_length: 17; cdr3_aa: CASSQDPGTGSNYGYTF
v_call: TRBV5-6; cdr3_length: 15; cdr3_aa: CASSSPTQAKNIQYF
v_call: TRBV7-2; cdr3_length: 16; cdr3_aa: CASSFRRQPAYSGYTF
v_call: TRBV5-1; cdr3_length: 15; cdr3_aa: CASSLSNRGAETQYF
v_call: TRBV9; cdr3_length: 14; cdr3_aa: CASSQGAYNSPLHF
v_call: TRBV6-5; cdr3_length: 11; cdr3_aa: CASRVADGYTF
v_call: TRBV30; cdr3_length: 11; cdr3_aa: CAWSVLETQYF
v_call: TRBV29-1; cdr3_length: 13; cdr3_aa: CSVRLSGGTEAFF
v_call: TRBV29-1; cdr3_length: 13; cdr3_aa: CSANRQVANEQFF
v_call: TRBV6-5; cdr3_length: 14; cdr3_aa: CASSPRGGNYGYTF
v_call: TRBV6-6; cdr3_length: 12; cdr3_aa: CASSYNGETQYF
v_call: TRBV7-2; cdr3_length: 12; cdr3_aa: CASSPTVQTQYF
v_call: TRBV2; cdr3_length: 13; cdr3_aa: CASRATVNQPQHF
v_call: TRBV25-1; cdr3_length: 15; cdr3_aa: CASSESGQGAREQYF
v_call: TRBV2; cdr3_length: 15; cdr3_aa: CASSAYQGQKHEQFF
v_call: TRBV29-1; cdr3_length: 13; cdr3_aa: CSVEARGWTEAFF
v_call: TRBV29-1; cdr3_length: 14; cdr3_aa: CSVITGGGAVEQFF
v_call: TRBV30; cdr3_length: 11; cdr3_aa: CAWRDGTEAFF
v_call: TRBV6-6; cdr3_length: 12; cdr3_aa: CASRGSNQPQHF
v_call: TRBV6-6; cdr3_length: 14; cdr3_aa: CASSYPGGSYEQYF
v_call: TRBV5-6; cdr3_length: 13; cdr3_aa: CASKRQETYGYTF
v_call: TRBV29-1; cdr3_length: 15; cdr3_aa: CSVAPTGALGDTQYF
v_call: TRBV25-1; cdr3_length: 14; cdr3_aa: CASSEGTSTDTQYF
v_call: TRBV11-2; cdr3_length: 17; cdr3_aa: CASSLGGTSGGRDTQYF
v_call: TRBV9; cdr3_length: 14; cdr3_aa: CASSAPPTGAGYTF
v_call: TRBV5-1; cdr3_length: 16; cdr3_aa: CASSLAVGIRAYEQYF
v_call: TRBV7-2; cdr3_length: 15; cdr3_aa: CASSLTTSGHNEQFF
v_call: TRBV2; cdr3_length: 12; cdr3_aa: CASSPGTGMAFF